The 12 T cell receptor beta chains reported below all come from one sample, sequenced in a study of identical twins. TCRdb used MiXCR to reprocess the 5' RACE reads, holding one entry per CDR3 protein. This repertoire shows hundreds of thousands of distinct CDR3 sequences, 20% to 25% found once; its top ten account for 2.9%. These data were likewise used in another study, on T cells expressing NK-cell markers.

Sequencing was performed on CD4+ T cells sorted from blood. These receptors were taken from a woman between 18 and 29 years old in good health.

CDR3 region: CASTPGGGGKLFF. CDR3 nucleotide sequence: TGTGCCAGCACTCCTGGGGGGGGAGGGAAACTGTTTTTT. This chain uses TRBV12-3 or TRBV12-4 with TRBJ1-4; D perhaps matches TRBD1 (5 bases). The CDR3 consists of 13 residues. The V gene lost 7 bases and the J gene lost 11 bases, with 17 bases spanning the gap.

The chain couples TRBV30 to TRBJ2-3, with D perhaps matching TRBD1 (5 bases). The length of the CDR3 is 13 residues. The germline V gene has CDR1 GTSNPN and CDR2 SVGIG (reference sequence). Trimming shortened V by 2 bases and J by 4 bases, and 10 bases separated the two germline ends. CDR3 in DNA: TGTGCCTGGAGTAGAACAGGAGCAGATACGCAGTATTTT. Residues: CAWSRTGADTQYF.

The V gene is TRBV20-1, the J gene TRBJ1-4; unclear D gene. Germline CDR1 reads DFQATT; CDR2 reads SNEGSKA (reference sequence). V was cut by 1 base and J by 7 bases, with 10 bases left in between. The CDR3 covers 13 residues. CDR3 region: CSARVPSGEKLFF. The CDR3 coding sequence is TGCAGTGCTAGAGTTCCCTCGGGTGAAAAACTGTTTTTT.

The gene calls are TRBV11-2 and TRBJ2-3, with D possibly TRBD1 on 6 matching bases. CDR1 SGHAT and CDR2 FQNNGV come from the germline V gene. Trimming left V 5 bases short and J 1 base short, with 22 bases between. This CDR3 is 18 amino acids long. The CDR3 DNA is TGTGCCAGCAGCGAGCCCTGGGGGCGCCTCAGTCGCACAGATACGCAGTATTTT. This codes for CASSEPWGRLSRTDTQYF.

This clonotype was seen once. The chain carries TRBV5-4 and TRBJ2-3; the D is unclear. The CDR3 has 13 amino acids. Looked up from germline, CDR1 is SGHNT and CDR2 is YYREEE (reference sequence). V lost 5 bases, J lost 4 bases, and 11 bases lay in between. The CDR3 reads CASSPARADTQYF. DNA of the CDR3: TGTGCCAGCAGTCCAGCTAGGGCAGATACGCAGTATTTT.

A few counts support this clonotype. The chain carries TRBV5-1 and TRBJ2-1; D call uncertain. There are 12 residues in the CDR3. The germline V and J ends were trimmed by 0 bases and 5 bases, with 3 bases remaining between them. Germline V gene sequence: CDR1 SGHRS, CDR2 YFSETQ. The CDR3 DNA follows: TGCGCCAGCAGCTTGGAACACAATGAGCAGTTCTTC. Protein sequence: CASSLEHNEQFF.

This clonotype occurred a few times. The chain combines TRBV12-3 or TRBV12-4 with TRBJ1-1; D is perhaps TRBD1 (5 bases). CDR3 length equals 12 residues. V gave up 7 bases and J gave up 0 bases, with 6 bases separating them. The CDR3: CASTQVNTEAFF. The DNA for the CDR3 is TGTGCCAGCACACAGGTGAACACTGAAGCTTTCTTT.

This chain links TRBV2 with TRBJ2-2; possible D gene TRBD1, 6 bases. Germline values: CDR1 SNHLY, CDR2 FYNNEI. With 11 bases removed from V and 9 bases from J, the gap between germline ends came to 16 bases. This CDR3 is 12 amino acids long. This CDR3 reads CASTGYGRELFF. DNA for the CDR3: TGTGCCTCAACAGGGTACGGCCGGGAGCTGTTTTTT.

The chain joins TRBV30 to TRBJ2-7; 7 nucleotides line up with TRBD1. The CDR3 has 12 amino acids. V lost 3 bases and J lost 3; bases outside the gene matches: 2. CDR1 and CDR2 (germline): GTSNPN, SVGIG (reference sequence). CDR3 region: CAWRTGIYEQYF. DNA for the CDR3: TGTGCCTGGAGGACAGGGATCTACGAGCAGTACTTC.

Comments on this clonotype: Relative to the germline gene, one junction end is altered; a read error may explain this. V usage is TRBV7-7 and J usage is TRBJ1-5; possible D gene TRBD1, 5 bases. CDR1 and CDR2 (germline): SSHAT, FNYEAQ (reference sequence). This CDR3 has 13 residues. CDR3 region: CASSFGVGEPQHF. CDR3 bases: TGTGCTAGCAGCTTCGGGGTGGGGGAGCCCCAGCATTTT.

This clonotype has just a few counts. The CDR3 DNA sequence: TGTGCCAGCAGAGAACAGGGTATGGGTTCCTACGAGCAGTACTTC. Amino acids: CASREQGMGSYEQYF. This chain joins TRBV6-1 and TRBJ2-7; possible D gene TRBD1, 6 bases. V lost 6 bases, J lost 1 base, and 16 bases lay in between. The CDR3 contains 15 residues. Germline assignment: CDR1 MNHNS and CDR2 SASEGT.

This rearrangement joins TRBV11-2 to TRBJ2-2; D ambiguous. Trimming removed 8 bases at V and 0 bases at J, with 10 bases between. Germline CDR1 SGHAT, CDR2 FQNNGV. The CDR3 has 14 residues. The CDR3 DNA reads TGTGCCAGCGGAGCGACCGCGAACACCGGGGAGCTGTTTTTT. As protein: CASGATANTGELFF.